Following are 3 T cell receptor beta chains from one sample sequenced in a study of regulatory T cells in long-lasting Graves disease. The authors built TCR beta libraries using iRepertoire HTBI primers and Arm-PCR of CDR3 regions. TCRdb reprocessed the multiplex PCR reads with MiXCR, giving one entry per CDR3 protein. The sample contains hundreds of thousands of distinct CDR3 sequences, under 20% of which appear only once. The sample's time point: newly diagnosed GD, antithyroid drugs for less than 3 months. TCR sequences were obtained from RNA taken from PBMCs. The same sample was also studied in work on T cells in Graves' hyperthyroidism and ophthalmopathy.

The sequencing used peripheral blood mononuclear cells (PBMCs), collected at new diagnosis, from a patient treated with antithyroid drugs. The receptors stem from a woman in her twenties or thirties with Graves disease.

This clonotype came up many times. The chain is built from TRBV6-1 and TRBJ1-4, with 9 positions matching TRBD1. The CDR3 spans 15 residues. Trimming took 3 bases from V and 7 from J; bases not matched to a gene: 6. CDR1 is MNHNS and CDR2 is SASEGT in the germline V gene. CDR3 protein: CASSDPIQGAEKLFF. The CDR3 DNA reads as TGTGCCAGCAGTGATCCTATACAGGGGGCTGAAAAACTGTTTTTT.

This clonotype was seen many times. The V and J genes are TRBV6-2 or TRBV6-3 and TRBJ1-5; 8 bases line up with TRBD1. V trimming: 0 bases; J trimming: 6 bases; junction bases outside the gene matches: 4. The CDR3 is made up of 15 amino acids. Germline-derived CDR1 and CDR2 are MNHEY and SVGEGT. CDR3 protein: CASSYSSTGVQPQHF. CDR3 sequence (DNA): TGTGCCAGCAGTTACTCGTCGACAGGGGTTCAGCCCCAGCATTTT.

The chain has TRBV28 and TRBJ2-7, with D uncertain. The germline V gene encodes CDR1 MDHEN and CDR2 SYDVKM. CDR3 size: 15 residues. The V and J ends lost 7 bases and 1 base respectively, with 17 bases between them. The DNA for the CDR3 is TGTGCCAGCAAACAAGGCAATGAGAGATCCTACGAGCAGTACTTC. Translation gives CASKQGNERSYEQYF.